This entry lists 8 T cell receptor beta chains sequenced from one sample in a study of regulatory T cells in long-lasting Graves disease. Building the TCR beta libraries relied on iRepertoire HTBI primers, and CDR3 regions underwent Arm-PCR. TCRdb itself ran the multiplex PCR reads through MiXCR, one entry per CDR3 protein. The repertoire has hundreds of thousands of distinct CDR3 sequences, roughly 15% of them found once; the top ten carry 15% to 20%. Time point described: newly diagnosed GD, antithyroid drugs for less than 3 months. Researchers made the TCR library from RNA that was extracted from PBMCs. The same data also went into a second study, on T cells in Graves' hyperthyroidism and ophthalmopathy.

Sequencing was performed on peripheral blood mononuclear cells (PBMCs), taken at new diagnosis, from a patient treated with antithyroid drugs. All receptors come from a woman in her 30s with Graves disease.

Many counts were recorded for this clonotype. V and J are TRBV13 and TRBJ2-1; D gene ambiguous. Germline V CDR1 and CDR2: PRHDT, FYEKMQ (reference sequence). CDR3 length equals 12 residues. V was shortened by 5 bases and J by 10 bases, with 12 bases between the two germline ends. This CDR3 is CASSPRLEEQFF. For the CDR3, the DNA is TGTGCCAGCAGCCCTAGACTCGAAGAGCAGTTCTTC.

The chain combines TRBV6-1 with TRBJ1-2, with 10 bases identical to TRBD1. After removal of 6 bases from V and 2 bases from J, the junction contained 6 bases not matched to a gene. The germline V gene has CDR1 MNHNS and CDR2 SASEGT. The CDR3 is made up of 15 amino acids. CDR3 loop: CASRDPGQGNYGYTF. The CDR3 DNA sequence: TGTGCCAGCAGGGATCCGGGACAGGGGAACTATGGCTACACCTTC.

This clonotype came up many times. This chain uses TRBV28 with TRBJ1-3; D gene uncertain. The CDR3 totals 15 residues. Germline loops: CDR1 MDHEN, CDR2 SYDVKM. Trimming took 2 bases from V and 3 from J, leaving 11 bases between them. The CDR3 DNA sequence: TGTGCCAGCAGTTTAAAGGCAGCTTATGGAAACACCATATATTTT. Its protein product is CASSLKAAYGNTIYF.

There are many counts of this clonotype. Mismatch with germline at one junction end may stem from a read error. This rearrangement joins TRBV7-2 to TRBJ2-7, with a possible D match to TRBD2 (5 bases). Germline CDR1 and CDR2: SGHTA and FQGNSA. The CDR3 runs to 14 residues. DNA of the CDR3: TGTGCAAGCAGAACTATCGGGGACTCCTACGAGCAGTACTTC. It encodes CASRTIGDSYEQYF.

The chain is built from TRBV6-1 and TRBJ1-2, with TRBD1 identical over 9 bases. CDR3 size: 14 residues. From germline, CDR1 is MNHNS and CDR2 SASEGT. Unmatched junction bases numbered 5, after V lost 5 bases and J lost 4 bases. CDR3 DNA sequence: TGTGCCAGCAGTATGGGGACAGGGTCCTATGGCTACACCTTC. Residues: CASSMGTGSYGYTF.

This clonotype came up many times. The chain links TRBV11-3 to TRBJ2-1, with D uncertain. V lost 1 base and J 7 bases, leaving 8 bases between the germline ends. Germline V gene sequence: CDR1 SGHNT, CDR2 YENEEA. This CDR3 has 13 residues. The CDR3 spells CASSLGSENEQFF. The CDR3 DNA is TGTGCCAGCAGCTTAGGGTCTGAGAATGAGCAGTTCTTC.

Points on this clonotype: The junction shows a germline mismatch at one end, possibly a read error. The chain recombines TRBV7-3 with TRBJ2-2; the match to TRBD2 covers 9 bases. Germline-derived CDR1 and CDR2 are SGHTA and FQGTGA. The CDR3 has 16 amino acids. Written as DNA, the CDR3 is TGTGCCAGCGGCTTATATCGAGCGGGAGGTTCTGGGGAGCTGTTTTTT. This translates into CASGLYRAGGSGELFF. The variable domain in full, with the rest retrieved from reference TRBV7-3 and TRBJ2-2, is GAGVSQTPSNKVTEKGKYVELRCDPISGHTALYWYRQSLGQGPEFLIYFQGTGAADDSGLPNDRFFAVRPEGSVSTLKIQRTERGDSAVYLCASGLYRAGGSGELFFGEGSRLTVL.

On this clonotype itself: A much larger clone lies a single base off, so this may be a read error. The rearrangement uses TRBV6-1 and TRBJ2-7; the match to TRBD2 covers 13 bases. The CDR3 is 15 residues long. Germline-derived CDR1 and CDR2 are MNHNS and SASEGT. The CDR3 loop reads CASRETSGRAYEQCF. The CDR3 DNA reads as TGTGCCAGCAGAGAAACTAGCGGGAGGGCCTACGAGCAGTGCTTC.